This T cell receptor (beta chain) is from a study of T cell repertoires in cytomegalovirus infection. Looking at the study overall: Public TCR beta signatures indicated both CMV infection and matching HLA type. Study observations and caveats: The study identified carriers of CMV plus the relevant HLA from cumulative public TCR beta family frequency. CMV-specific TCR beta clonotypes restricted by HLA-C dominated the ex vivo response.

TCRdb recomputed calls from the reads with MiXCR, one row per CDR3 protein. The sample has approximately 240,000 distinct CDR3 sequences; 12% are singletons. The CDR3 spans 16 residues. Germline assignment: CDR1 MDHEN and CDR2 SYDVKM. Germline trimming cut 6 bases from V and 1 base from J; bases unmatched to any gene: 8. Remarks on this clonotype: The antigen is not known.

The specimen was PBMCs. The receptor's source is a human donor in good health (CMV status not recorded). Some clones in this sample may be carry-over from other donors' samples. The chain links TRBV28 to TRBJ2-3; 9 bases fit TRBD1. The CDR3 DNA reads as TGTGCCAGCAGGCAGACAGGGGGGACTCGCACAGATACGCAGTATTTT. Translating it yields CASRQTGGTRTDTQYF.